The TCR beta chain described here comes from a study of T cells in Graves' hyperthyroidism and ophthalmopathy. Thyroid ultrasound and orbital computed tomography, with clinical symptoms and serum thyroxine and TRAb, informed diagnoses. The V gene lost 6 bases and the J gene lost 2 bases, with 17 bases spanning the gap. The germline V gene has CDR1 SGHNT and CDR2 YYREEE (reference sequence). This CDR3 has 16 residues. Using RNA transcripts as the source, TCR beta CDR3 regions were amplified. RT-PCR in the first round (using the HTBI primer set) targeted the TCR CDR3. Via MiXCR, TCRdb re-called the multiplex PCR reads, giving one row per CDR3 protein. Of about 420,000 distinct CDR3 sequences in the sample, 15% to 19% are singletons; the top ten hold approximately 7.5%. Study-level findings and limits: Ophthalmopathy, as predicted by the model, came a median about seven months after the prediction.

This clonotype appeared a few times. Antigen: not known. Sequencing used blood. The chain has TRBV5-4 and TRBJ2-2, with D possibly matching TRBD1 (6 bases). This TCR was sampled from a young woman with Graves' hyperthyroidism. CDR3 nucleotide sequence: TGTGCCAGCACTCGCACGGGACATCGAAACACCGGGGAGCTGTTTTTT. As protein: CASTRTGHRNTGELFF.